This TCR beta chain was recovered during a study of shared clonotypes between healthy human individuals. For the study at large: Per donor, CD8 memory used one plate, CD8 naive used two, CD4 memory used three and CD4 naive used three. Regarding the study as a whole: In contrast to clonotypes shared by all four donors, non-shared clonotypes had lower generation probabilities. It was anticipated that sequencing depth would influence how many clonotypes donors shared. The study generally estimated greater richness for naive than memory subsets.

Naive CD8 isolation took CD45RO-negative cells positively selected for CCR7 and excluded terminally differentiated effector memory CD45RA+ cells. The repertoire was sequenced with immunoSEQ multiplex PCR; TCRdb's copy has only in-frame clones and lacks some. In the table there are some 2.1 million clones, about 93% of which are singletons. Worth noting for this clone: Its target is not known.

V gave up 1 base and J gave up 4 bases; unmatched junction bases: 6. Looked up from germline, CDR1 is SQVTM and CDR2 is ANQGSEA. The CDR3 length is 15 residues. Sample: naive CD8+ T cells from PBMCs. The chain combines TRBV29-1 with TRBJ2-3; 9 bases match TRBD2. This receptor was obtained from a man younger than 35 in good health. Some clones in this sample may be carry-over from other donors' samples. Written as DNA, the CDR3 is TGCAGCGTTGAAGCGGCTAGCGGGATCCCAGATACGCAGTATTTT. Amino acids: CSVEAASGIPDTQYF.